The 20 T cell receptor beta chains in this list originate from one sample, sequenced in a study of cytomegalovirus exposure and HLA in healthy donors (dated by TCRdb to between 2016 and 2019). The library came from the immunoSEQ multiplex PCR assay. The immuneACCESS repertoire file appears here via TCRdb, limited to in-frame rearrangements. These files lack a portion of the clones; in checked studies, under half of the deficit traces to unresolved V genes, and the cause of the others is not known. Present in this sample are about 340,000 clones, about nine tenths of which were seen just once. Around 0.8% of the sample is taken by the ten largest. Sequenced material: PBMCs. The receptors come from a woman under 30 in good health and CMV-seronegative.

The V and J genes are TRBV5-1 and TRBJ2-7, with D possibly being TRBD2 (6 bases). The CDR3 consists of 12 residues. Trimming stripped 4 bases from V and 9 bases from J, with 14 bases between. Germline V lookup: CDR1 SGHRS, CDR2 YFSETQ. CDR3 sequence reads: CASSPSGLGQYF. For the CDR3, the DNA is TGCGCCAGCAGCCCAAGCGGGCTGGGGCAGTACTTC.

This clone appeared a few times. This chain joins TRBV9 and TRBJ1-1, with D unresolved. Germline V lookup: CDR1 SGDLS, CDR2 YYNGEE. Trimming removed 0 bases at V and 4 bases at J, with 10 bases between. This CDR3 has 14 amino acids. The CDR3 sequence is CASSVASGFTEAFF. In DNA form, the CDR3 reads TGTGCCAGCAGCGTAGCTAGCGGGTTCACTGAAGCTTTCTTT. Full variable domain (missing parts from reference TRBV9 and TRBJ1-1): DSGVTQTPKHLITATGQRVTLRCSPRSGDLSVYWYQQSLDQGLQFLIQYYNGEERAKGNILERFSAQQFPDLHSELNLSSLELGDSALYFCASSVASGFTEAFFGQGTRLTVV.

With regard to this clone: Other DNA sequences from this sample encode an identical CDR3 as well. The V call is TRBV7-6, the J call TRBJ2-1; 10 bases agree with TRBD2. Germline V gives CDR1 SGHVS, CDR2 FNYEAQ. This CDR3 region has 15 residues. The ends lost 6 bases at V and 0 bases at J; junction bases unmatched: 2. For the CDR3, the DNA is TGTGCCAGCAGTCCTAGCGGGAGCTCCTACAATGAGCAGTTCTTC. Protein product: CASSPSGSSYNEQFF.

The chain uses TRBV25-1 and TRBJ1-4; no clear D gene. Germline values: CDR1 MGHDK, CDR2 SYGVNS. V was shortened by 5 bases and J by 5 bases, with 15 bases between the two germline ends. This CDR3 has 15 amino acids. The CDR3 nucleotides are TGTGCCAGCAGTCCCCCCACGGGGAGGAATGAAAAACTGTTTTTT. This sequence encodes CASSPPTGRNEKLFF.

This chain connects TRBV5-4 to TRBJ1-3, with no clear D. The CDR3 spans 16 residues. CDR1 is SGHNT and CDR2 is YYREEE in the germline V gene (reference sequence). Between the trimmed V and J ends, which lost 0 bases and 1 base, there was a span of 11 bases. The CDR3 loop is CASSLDGGMSGNTIYF. The CDR3 nucleotides are TGTGCCAGCAGCTTGGATGGAGGGATGTCTGGAAACACCATATATTTT.

The chain recombines TRBV7-9 with TRBJ1-1, with 10 bases matching TRBD1. Losses at the gene ends were 5 bases for V and 0 bases for J; bases not matched to a gene: 6. The CDR3 covers 16 residues. Germline CDR1 SEHNR, CDR2 FQNEAQ (reference sequence). CDR3 sequence reads: CASSLRTGGVNTEAFF. The CDR3 DNA reads as TGTGCCAGCAGCCTCCGGACAGGGGGGGTGAACACTGAAGCTTTCTTT.

The genes are TRBV18 and TRBJ1-1; a possible D gene is TRBD1 (6 bases). The CDR3 has 16 residues. The V end lost 2 bases, the J end lost 0 bases, and 13 bases lay between the germline ends. Germline V gives CDR1 KGHSH, CDR2 LQKENI. The CDR3: CASSPNRDTMNTEAFF. CDR3 sequence (DNA): TGTGCCAGCTCACCAAACCGGGACACAATGAACACTGAAGCTTTCTTT.

V gene TRBV5-1 combines with J gene TRBJ1-1, with 9 bases identical to TRBD1. The CDR3 runs 14 residues. Germline V gene lookup returns CDR1 SGHRS and CDR2 YFSETQ. V was clipped by 4 bases and J by 3 bases; unmatched bases: 4. The CDR3 DNA follows: TGCGCCAGCAGCAAGGGACAGGGTGACACTGAAGCTTTCTTT. Residues: CASSKGQGDTEAFF.

CDR3 residues: CASSRGLDTGELFF. The CDR3 nucleotides are TGTGCCAGCAGCCGGGGACTAGACACCGGGGAGCTGTTTTTT. The chain links TRBV6-1 to TRBJ2-2; 8 bases match TRBD2. V shed 6 bases, J shed 3 bases, and the junction held 3 bases outside the gene matches. The germline V gene encodes CDR1 MNHNS and CDR2 SASEGT. This CDR3 has 14 residues.

This chain uses TRBV28 with TRBJ2-5; perhaps TRBD2 as D (6 bases). CDR3 length equals 14 residues. Deletions cut 4 bases from V and 7 bases from J, with 16 bases between. Germline V gene lookup returns CDR1 MDHEN and CDR2 SYDVKM. The DNA for the CDR3 is TGTGCCAGCAGTTCGCACGGGAGCACGGGGACCCAGTACTTC. Translation gives CASSSHGSTGTQYF.

The rearrangement joins TRBV7-3 to TRBJ2-1, with 10 bases lining up with TRBD1. The CDR3 runs 15 residues. Per germline, CDR1 SGHTA and CDR2 FQGTGA. V was clipped by 5 bases and J by 2 bases; unmatched bases: 3. The CDR3 protein is CASSHGQGAYNEQFF. The CDR3 region has the DNA TGTGCCAGCAGCCACGGACAGGGGGCCTACAATGAGCAGTTCTTC.

J is TRBJ2-1 and V is TRBV18; TRBD2 aligns across 9 bases. Trimming at V came to 6 bases and at J to 0 bases, leaving 3 bases not matched to a gene. In germline, CDR1 is KGHSH, CDR2 LQKENI. The CDR3 spans 15 residues. This chain's CDR3 is CASSKREDSYNEQFF. The CDR3, as DNA: TGTGCCAGCTCTAAGCGGGAGGACTCCTACAATGAGCAGTTCTTC.

This chain links TRBV9 with TRBJ1-1; no definite D call. The CDR3 runs to 14 residues. CDR1 is SGDLS and CDR2 is YYNGEE in the germline V gene. Trimming cost V 4 bases and J 1 base, with 11 bases left between them. The DNA for the CDR3 is TGTGCCAGCAGCCCCGCACAGACGAACACTGAAGCTTTCTTT. This gives the protein CASSPAQTNTEAFF.

As regards this clone: This specimen includes other DNA sequences encoding the same CDR3. This chain joins TRBV5-1 and TRBJ1-1; 7 bases line up with TRBD1. V shed 4 bases, J shed 1 base, and the junction held 4 bases outside the gene matches. CDR3 length equals 14 residues. Germline V lookup: CDR1 SGHRS, CDR2 YFSETQ. CDR3 coding DNA: TGCGCCAGCAGCCTCACAGGGGAGAACACTGAAGCTTTCTTT. Its protein is CASSLTGENTEAFF. The whole variable domain, remainder taken from reference TRBV5-1 and TRBJ1-1, is KAGVTQTPRYLIKTRGQQVTLSCSPISGHRSVSWYQQTPGQGLQFLFEYFSETQRNKGNFPGRFSGRQFSNSRSEMNVSTLELGDSALYLCASSLTGENTEAFFGQGTRLTVV.

This chain connects TRBV11-2 to TRBJ2-7; 9 bases agree with TRBD1. Per the germline V gene, CDR1 is SGHAT and CDR2 is FQNNGV. Trimming at V came to 1 base and at J to 2 bases, leaving 9 bases not matched to a gene. CDR3 length: 17 residues. Written as DNA, the CDR3 is TGTGCCAGCAGCTTAGCCTCCCCCCGGACAGGGGCCTACGAGCAGTACTTC. The encoded protein is CASSLASPRTGAYEQYF.

The V call is TRBV11-3, the J call TRBJ2-6; TRBD2 matches at 8 bases. CDR3 length: 18 amino acids. CDR1 is SGHNT, CDR2 YENEEA, per germline. V trimming: 5 bases; J trimming: 0 bases; junction bases outside the gene matches: 9. The CDR3 bases are TGTGCCAGCAGCCCCAGCGGGAGCGGAAGCTCTGGGGCCAACGTCCTGACTTTC. Amino acids: CASSPSGSGSSGANVLTF.

This clone was picked up one time. This chain uses TRBV7-2 with TRBJ2-7, with unresolved D. Trimming took 5 bases from V and 0 from J, leaving 14 bases between them. Germline V gene data show CDR1 as SGHTA and CDR2 as FQGNSA. The CDR3 has 15 amino acids. CDR3: CASSQSPFDSYEQYF. DNA of the CDR3: TGTGCCAGCAGCCAGTCGCCCTTTGACTCCTACGAGCAGTACTTC.

This chain uses TRBV13 with TRBJ2-6, with D hard to call. The CDR3 runs 15 residues. V gave up 3 bases and J gave up 1 base, with 7 bases separating them. Germline V lookup: CDR1 PRHDT, CDR2 FYEKMQ (reference sequence). CDR3 nucleotide sequence: TGTGCCAGCAGCTTCGTCTCGTCTGGGGCCAACGTCCTGACTTTC. Translation: CASSFVSSGANVLTF.

This chain joins TRBV7-2 and TRBJ1-2; D not resolved. The V and J ends lost 1 base and 7 bases respectively, with 10 bases between them. The CDR3 extends over 13 amino acids. In germline, CDR1 is SGHTA, CDR2 FQGNSA. The CDR3 DNA reads TGTGCCAGCAGCTTAGGGCCCGATGCTGGCTACACCTTC. Amino acids: CASSLGPDAGYTF.

The gene calls are TRBV7-9 and TRBJ2-7; D uncertain. Germline CDR1 and CDR2: SEHNR and FQNEAQ (reference sequence). The V end lost 2 bases, the J end lost 0 bases, and 8 bases lay between the germline ends. CDR3 length: 14 residues. CDR3 protein: CASSLTGTSYEQYF. In DNA, the CDR3 is TGTGCCAGCAGCTTAACTGGTACCTCCTACGAGCAGTACTTC.